These T cell receptor beta chains were read from a single sample in a study of OX40 agonist ivuxolimab in advanced cancers. Only in-frame clones appear in the TCRdb table, and some are missing; sequencing was by immunoSEQ multiplex PCR. This table has 60,000 or so clones, just over 85% appearing once. The input for sequencing was CD4+ or CD8+ T cells sorted from blood, taken in a trial of the OX40 agonist ivuxolimab. The source is an adult with an advanced solid tumor such as melanoma, head and neck, liver or kidney cancer. The CDR3 runs from the conserved cysteine through the conserved F or W. Each record gives: V gene, J gene, D gene, clone size, CDR3 DNA, CDR3 protein. The D gene is left open where the match is weak. A clone size is listed for some rows: how often the clone was seen (once, few, many), or a class if it is expanded.

TRBV5-1	TRBJ2-7	NA	NA	TGCGCCAGCAGCCCTTCGGGCGACGTCTACGAGCAGTACTTC	CASSPSGDVYEQYF
TRBV11-2	TRBJ1-4	TRBD1	NA	TGTGCCAGCAGCGCCGGGACAGGGGCGGGTAGGGAAAAACTGTTTTTT	CASSAGTGAGREKLFF
TRBV30	TRBJ1-2	TRBD1	NA	TGTGCCTGGAGTGTAGGGGACAGGGCCTATGGCTACACCTTC	CAWSVGDRAYGYTF
TRBV7-2	TRBJ1-5	NA	medium-sized	TGTGCCAGCAGCTTCTCGGGGCCCAGCAATCAGCCCCAGCATTTT	CASSFSGPSNQPQHF
TRBV7-2	TRBJ1-5	NA	NA	TGTGCCAGCAGCCTCCAGGGCTACGGGCAGAATCAGCCCCAGCATTTT	CASSLQGYGQNQPQHF
TRBV27	TRBJ1-2	NA	NA	TGTGCCAGCAATTATCGCCGGGACGGAGCTAACTATGGCTACACCTTC	CASNYRRDGANYGYTF
TRBV7-2	TRBJ1-3	NA	once	TGTGCCAGCAGCTTAGAGGGGCCAGGAAACACCATATATTTT	CASSLEGPGNTIYF
TRBV18	TRBJ1-1	NA	NA	TGTGCCAGCTCACCAAGGAGACAGAGAAACACTGAAGCTTTCTTT	CASSPRRQRNTEAFF
TRBV2	TRBJ1-5	TRBD1	NA	TGTGCCAGCAGAGGACAGGGAGGTAGGGAGCCCCAGCATTTT	CASRGQGGREPQHF
TRBV27	TRBJ1-4	NA	NA	TGTGCCAGCAGACGGCGGGGGCAGGGAGAAAAACTGTTTTTT	CASRRRGQGEKLFF
TRBV15	TRBJ2-1	NA	NA	TGTGCCACCAGCAGAGATACCCAGCTTGGCGCCGATGAGCAGTTCTTC	CATSRDTQLGADEQFF
TRBV9	TRBJ2-3	NA	NA	TGTGCCAGCAGCCCCCGGGCGGGGATAGATACGCAGTATTTT	CASSPRAGIDTQYF
TRBV5-1	TRBJ2-7	NA	NA	TGCGCCAGCAGCTTGGCCGAGGGGCGAACGAACGAGCAGTACTTC	CASSLAEGRTNEQYF
TRBV7-6	TRBJ1-1	TRBD1	NA	TGTGCCAGCAGCAGTCCGGACAGGGGGTTTGAAGCTTTCTTT	CASSSPDRGFEAFF
TRBV18	TRBJ2-1	NA	once	TGTGCCAGCTCAGCCTCAGGTGTCGAGCAGTTCTTC	CASSASGVEQFF
TRBV11-2	TRBJ2-7	TRBD2	once	TGTGCCAGCAGCCGAACGACTAGCGGGGGACCTTACGAGCAGTACTTC	CASSRTTSGGPYEQYF
TRBV9	TRBJ1-3	NA	NA	TGTGCCAGCAGCGTAGGGAGGGGGTTTGGAAACACCATATATTTT	CASSVGRGFGNTIYF
TRBV5-1	TRBJ2-7	NA	NA	TGCGCCAGCAGCTTGGCGCCTGACAGGCAGTCCTACGAGCAGTACTTC	CASSLAPDRQSYEQYF
TRBV18	TRBJ2-3	NA	NA	TGTGCCAGCTCACCAGGTTCGGGAGCATTGGATACGCAGTATTTT	CASSPGSGALDTQYF
TRBV7-2	TRBJ1-1	NA	NA	TGTGCCAGCAGCTTAGAGTATCAGGGACGGAACACTGAAGCTTTCTTT	CASSLEYQGRNTEAFF
TRBV11-3	TRBJ2-2	TRBD2	NA	TGTGCCAGCAGCTCCGGCCGGGGGGCGAACACCGGGGAGCTGTTTTTT	CASSSGRGANTGELFF
TRBV13	TRBJ1-3	NA	NA	TGTGCCAGCAGCTTTTTGAAGGGGCCCAGCTCTGGAAACACCATATATTTT	CASSFLKGPSSGNTIYF
TRBV7-3	TRBJ2-3	NA	NA	TGTGCCAGCAGCACTGGGGATACGCAGTATTTT	CASSTGDTQYF
TRBV5-1	TRBJ2-1	NA	NA	TGCGCCAGTTCAGGTACTAGGAACAATGAGCAGTTCTTC	CASSGTRNNEQFF
TRBV5-1	TRBJ1-1	NA	NA	TGCGCCAGCGCCTCCGTAACTGCAGGGAACACTGAAGCTTTCTTT	CASASVTAGNTEAFF
TRBV18	TRBJ1-2	TRBD1	NA	TGTGCCAGCTCCCTTACCGGGACAGGGGTGAATGGCTACACCTTC	CASSLTGTGVNGYTF
TRBV5-1	TRBJ2-2	TRBD1	NA	TGCGCCAGCAGCATCCTCGGACAGGGGGCCACCGGGGAGCTGTTTTTT	CASSILGQGATGELFF
TRBV6-1	TRBJ2-7	NA	once	TGTGCCACCATCACGGACCCCGCTTGGGAGCAGTACTTC	CATITDPAWEQYF
TRBV6-5	TRBJ1-5	TRBD1	NA	TGTGCCAGCAGTGCACAGGGACAGCGCAATCAGCCCCAGCATTTT	CASSAQGQRNQPQHF
TRBV2	TRBJ1-2	NA	NA	TGTGCCAGCAGTGAAGAGATGGTGGGCGGCTACACCTTC	CASSEEMVGGYTF
TRBV4-1	TRBJ1-1	NA	NA	TGCGCCAGCAGCCAACGGGAAGGGCGGGGGAACACTGAAGCTTTCTTT	CASSQREGRGNTEAFF
TRBV5-5	TRBJ2-6	NA	NA	TGTGCCAGCAGGCTCTCAGGCTCTGGGGCCAACGTCCTGACTTTC	CASRLSGSGANVLTF
TRBV7-8	TRBJ1-1	TRBD1	NA	TGTGCCAGCAGCCGCCAGGGGGCTGTGAACACTGAAGCTTTCTTT	CASSRQGAVNTEAFF
TRBV7-6	TRBJ2-5	NA	NA	TGTGCCAGCAGCTTATCCCAGACAGGCCGAACGGAGACCCAGTACTTC	CASSLSQTGRTETQYF
TRBV11-2	TRBJ2-1	NA	NA	TGTGCCAGCAGCTTGTTTGCAGGTTCCTACAATGAGCAGTTCTTC	CASSLFAGSYNEQFF
TRBV28	TRBJ2-7	TRBD2	NA	TGTGCCAGCAGTGACCGGGGGGGTAGCAAGGACGAGCAGTACTTC	CASSDRGGSKDEQYF
TRBV18	TRBJ1-5	NA	NA	TGTGCCAGCTCACGTAAGGTTGGGGCGGGACAGCCCCAGCATTTT	CASSRKVGAGQPQHF
TRBV6-5	TRBJ2-5	TRBD2	once	TGTGCCAGCGGATCGGGGGGGACCCAGTACTTC	CASGSGGTQYF
TRBV7-6	TRBJ1-6	NA	NA	TGTGCCAGCAGCTTAGTCGAACGCAGGGATTCACCCCTCCACTTT	CASSLVERRDSPLHF
TRBV5-1	TRBJ1-2	NA	NA	TGCGCCAGCAGCTTGGAAGGCCTCCCGGGAGCTCGTGGCTACACCTTC	CASSLEGLPGARGYTF
TRBV5-1	TRBJ2-3	NA	NA	TGCGCCAGCAGCTTGGCCTCTGGGGCGCAGTATTTT	CASSLASGAQYF
TRBV6-1	TRBJ2-7	NA	NA	TGTGCCAGCAGTGTTGTAGTACGGTCTCCCTACGAGCAGTACTTC	CASSVVVRSPYEQYF
TRBV28	TRBJ1-1	NA	NA	TGTGCCAGCAGCGGACAGCCGAACACTGAAGCTTTCTTT	CASSGQPNTEAFF
TRBV7-8	TRBJ1-2	NA	NA	TGTGCCAGCAGCCAGCGGGAGGGAGTCTATGGCTACACCTTC	CASSQREGVYGYTF
TRBV5-1	TRBJ1-2	NA	NA	TGCGCCAGCAGCTTGGCTGCGGAAGCTGGCTACACCTTC	CASSLAAEAGYTF
TRBV30	TRBJ2-7	NA	once	TGTGCCTGTGCCCCGAGAGAGGCGACCGGTTACGAGCAGTACTTC	CACAPREATGYEQYF
TRBV9	TRBJ1-2	TRBD1	NA	TGTGCCAGCACCCGTAGTGAGGGGGCGGGCGGCTACACCTTC	CASTRSEGAGGYTF
TRBV5-5	TRBJ1-2	NA	NA	TGTGCCAGCAGCTTGGCCTGGGCGGTGAACTATGGCTACACCTTC	CASSLAWAVNYGYTF
TRBV7-7	TRBJ2-1	NA	NA	TGTGCTAGCAGCGTAAGACTCGGGACTGACAATGAGCAGTTCTTC	CASSVRLGTDNEQFF
TRBV25-1	TRBJ1-1	NA	NA	TGTGCCAGCAGTGAAGACTACACTGAAGCTTTCTTT	CASSEDYTEAFF
TRBV19	TRBJ2-1	TRBD1	NA	TGTGCCACCGGACAGGGGACCTACAATGAGCAGTTCTTC	CATGQGTYNEQFF
TRBV5-1	TRBJ1-1	TRBD1	NA	TGCGCCAGCAGCCCGACTGGACAGGGGGCGAAGGCTGAAGCTTTCTTT	CASSPTGQGAKAEAFF
TRBV6-5	TRBJ1-2	TRBD1	NA	TGTGCCAGCAGCCGCGGACAGGGGGCCTACTATGGCTACACCTTC	CASSRGQGAYYGYTF
TRBV12-5	TRBJ1-1	NA	NA	TGTGCTAGTGGTTCACAGGTTAGGGGCACTGAAGCTTTCTTT	CASGSQVRGTEAFF